Presented here are 32 T cell receptor beta chains from one specimen sequenced in a study of T cell changes during pregnancy in multiple sclerosis. Here immunoSEQ multiplex PCR was the method, and the copy in TCRdb shows in-frame clones only, minus some. Among about 15,000 clones listed, 65% to 90% were seen once. Material: CD8+ T cells from peripheral blood mononuclear cells, obtained after pregnancy. The receptors originated from a female donor in good health, enrolled as a control in a pregnancy study.

CDR3 DNA sequence: TGTGCCAGCAGTTTAATCCAGGGGAGTCAGCCCCAGCATTTT. The encoded protein is CASSLIQGSQPQHF. The chain recombines TRBV27 with TRBJ1-5; a possible D gene is TRBD1 (6 bases). Germline V CDR1 and CDR2: MNHEY, SMNVEV (reference sequence). The CDR3 totals 14 residues. Trimming removed 2 bases at V and 6 bases at J, with 11 bases between.

This chain links TRBV25-1 with TRBJ1-2; D uncertain. From germline, CDR1 is MGHDK and CDR2 SYGVNS. The CDR3 is 13 amino acids. Trimming removed 6 bases at V and 2 bases at J, with 10 bases between. CDR3: CASSHGSNYGYTF. In nucleotides, the CDR3 is TGTGCCAGCAGCCACGGGTCCAACTATGGCTACACCTTC.

The sample holds one count of this clone. The genes are TRBV6-1 and TRBJ1-1, with 9 bases lining up with TRBD1. CDR3 length: 13 amino acids. Unmatched junction bases numbered 5, after V lost 7 bases and J lost 5 bases. Looked up from germline, CDR1 is MNHNS and CDR2 is SASEGT. CDR3: CASKGTGLTEAFF. The CDR3 coding sequence is TGTGCCAGCAAAGGGACAGGGCTGACTGAAGCTTTCTTT.

The chain has TRBV6-6 and TRBJ2-5; TRBD1 agrees at 7 bases. The CDR3 is 15 residues long. The V gene end was trimmed by 0 bases and the J gene end by 4 bases; junction bases not matched to a gene: 5. Germline loops: CDR1 MNHNY, CDR2 SVGAGI (reference sequence). As DNA, the CDR3 is TGTGCCAGCAGTTACTCTGAGGCAGGGGGAGAGACCCAGTACTTC. Amino acid sequence: CASSYSEAGGETQYF.

This chain uses TRBV7-2 with TRBJ2-2, with a tentative D call TRBD1 (6 bases). Germline V gene data show CDR1 as SGHTA and CDR2 as FQGNSA. Trimming removed 1 base from V and 4 bases from J, with 13 bases in between. The CDR3 length is 16 residues. The CDR3 spells CASSLGTAGFTGELFF. In DNA, the CDR3 is TGTGCCAGCAGCTTAGGGACAGCCGGGTTCACCGGGGAGCTGTTTTTT.

This chain connects TRBV10-3 to TRBJ2-2, with TRBD2 identical over 10 bases. CDR3 length: 15 residues. Per the germline V gene, CDR1 is ENHRY and CDR2 is SYGVKD. Trimming cost V 2 bases and J 8 bases; bases outside gene matches: 5. The CDR3 coding sequence is TGTGCCATCAGTGAGCCTAGCGGGAGTACGGGGGAGCTGTTTTTT. Protein product: CAISEPSGSTGELFF.

The chain links TRBV6-6 to TRBJ2-1; no reliable D call. Germline V gene lookup returns CDR1 MNHNY and CDR2 SVGAGI (reference sequence). The CDR3 runs to 10 residues. Trimming took 4 bases from V and 10 from J, leaving 5 bases between them. The CDR3 coding sequence is TGTGCCAGCAGTTCCGAGGAGCAGTTCTTC. Protein: CASSSEEQFF.

The chain combines TRBV6-5 with TRBJ1-1; D is perhaps TRBD1 (5 bases). The germline V gene encodes CDR1 MNHEY and CDR2 SVGAGI. Trimming removed 6 bases from V and 7 bases from J, with 21 bases in between. CDR3 length equals 15 residues. The CDR3 protein is CASSSPLGAVGEAFF. CDR3 bases: TGTGCCAGCAGCTCCCCCCTAGGGGCGGTGGGTGAAGCTTTCTTT.

This chain links TRBV7-9 with TRBJ1-1; D is ambiguous. This CDR3 spans 13 amino acids. CDR1 is SEHNR, CDR2 FQNEAQ, per germline (reference sequence). Trimming pared 4 bases from V and 0 bases from J, leaving 6 bases between. The CDR3 sequence: CASSSGLNTEAFF. CDR3 in DNA: TGTGCCAGCAGCTCGGGTCTGAACACTGAAGCTTTCTTT.

The chain employs TRBV7-8 and TRBJ2-3; 11 positions agree with TRBD2. J gave up 3 bases and V 5 bases, and 13 bases lay outside the gene matches. Germline V gives CDR1 SGHVS, CDR2 FQNEAQ. This CDR3 is built from 18 residues. The CDR3 region is CASSPGYSTSGETDTQYF. CDR3 nucleotide sequence: TGTGCCAGCAGCCCAGGCTACTCGACTAGCGGGGAAACAGATACGCAGTATTTT.

This chain links TRBV27 with TRBJ2-3, with D unclear. Germline V gene sequence: CDR1 MNHEY, CDR2 SMNVEV (reference sequence). The CDR3 is 11 residues long. The V and J ends lost 3 bases and 4 bases respectively, with 2 bases between them. The CDR3 region has the DNA TGTGCCAGCAGTTTCGCAGATACGCAGTATTTT. Encoded protein: CASSFADTQYF.

This clone has just a few counts. The rearrangement uses TRBV13 and TRBJ2-7; possibly TRBD1 for D (5 bases). Germline CDR1 is PRHDT and CDR2 is FYEKMQ (reference sequence). The CDR3 has 14 amino acids. Trimming pared 1 base from V and 7 bases from J, leaving 14 bases between. CDR3 sequence reads: CASSLEGGRVEQYF. The DNA for the CDR3 is TGTGCCAGCAGCTTAGAAGGTGGCAGGGTTGAGCAGTACTTC.

The chain couples TRBV5-4 to TRBJ2-4; 7 bases fit TRBD2. The CDR3 has 15 amino acids. V shed 2 bases and J 8 bases; nucleotides not matched to a gene: 10. Germline V CDR1 and CDR2: SGHNT, YYREEE (reference sequence). In DNA, the CDR3 is TGTGCCAGCAGCTTAAGGCGGGAGTCAGGCGACATTCAGTACTTC. Protein: CASSLRRESGDIQYF.

V gene TRBV5-1 combines with J gene TRBJ1-5; TRBD1 matches 8 bases. J lost 4 bases, V lost 2 bases, and 8 bases had no gene match. CDR1 is SGHRS, CDR2 YFSETQ, per germline. This CDR3 has 16 amino acids. For the CDR3, the DNA is TGCGCCAGCAGCTTAAGGACAGGGTTTTGGAATCAGCCCCAGCATTTT. It is translated as CASSLRTGFWNQPQHF.

V usage is TRBV10-2 and J usage is TRBJ2-5, with D unresolved. The CDR3 extends over 15 amino acids. The germline CDR1 and CDR2 sequences are WSHSY and SAAADI. V was trimmed by 0 bases and J by 5 bases, leaving 13 bases between them. The CDR3 loop reads CASSESAAEQETQYF. Written as DNA, the CDR3 is TGCGCCAGCAGTGAGTCGGCGGCGGAGCAGGAGACCCAGTACTTC.

The rearrangement links TRBV4-3 to TRBJ2-7, with D hard to call. CDR3 size: 14 residues. The germline CDR1 and CDR2 sequences are LGHNA and YSLEER. Trimming left V 0 bases short and J 5 bases short, with 11 bases between. Here the CDR3 DNA reads TGCGCCAGCAGCCAAGATCCCGCAGGTCACGAGCAGTACTTC. Protein sequence: CASSQDPAGHEQYF.

This chain uses TRBV19 with TRBJ2-7; 10 bases match TRBD2. Germline CDR1 reads LNHDA; CDR2 reads SQIVND (reference sequence). Trimming at V came to 3 bases and at J to 0 bases, leaving 5 bases not matched to a gene. This CDR3 contains 16 residues. CDR3 nucleotides: TGTGCCAGTAGTATGGCTAGCGGGAGCGTCTCCTACGAGCAGTACTTC. Amino acids: CASSMASGSVSYEQYF.

This chain joins TRBV29-1 and TRBJ2-7; D gene unclear. The ends were cut back, 5 bases at V and 2 bases at J, with 7 bases in the middle. This CDR3 region has 11 residues. Germline CDR1 is SQVTM and CDR2 is ANQGSEA. The CDR3 loop reads CSVRQAYEQYF. The CDR3 nucleotides are TGCAGCGTTCGTCAGGCCTACGAGCAGTACTTC.

CDR3 bases: TGTGCCAGCAGTAAATCGACTAGCGCCAAAAACATTCAGTACTTC. Protein product: CASSKSTSAKNIQYF. The chain combines TRBV6-5 with TRBJ2-4; 7 bases are shared with TRBD2. The length of the CDR3 is 15 residues. Germline V lookup: CDR1 MNHEY, CDR2 SVGAGI. Trimming removed 5 bases from V and 1 base from J; junction bases left unmatched: 5.

This clone was observed a few times. The rearrangement joins TRBV6-1 to TRBJ1-1, with 7 bases lining up with TRBD1. There are 12 residues in the CDR3. Unmatched junction bases numbered 2, after V lost 5 bases and J lost 5 bases. Germline-derived CDR1 and CDR2 are MNHNS and SASEGT. The CDR3 region is CASSIRGTEAFF. CDR3 bases: TGTGCCAGCAGTATCAGGGGGACTGAAGCTTTCTTT.

This clone was counted only a few times. The V gene is TRBV13, the J gene TRBJ1-1; 8 bases match TRBD1. This CDR3 has 15 amino acids. Germline assignment: CDR1 PRHDT and CDR2 FYEKMQ (reference sequence). Losses at the gene ends were 5 bases for V and 7 bases for J; bases not matched to a gene: 12. This CDR3 reads CASSPSGRGRDEAFF. For the CDR3, the DNA is TGTGCCAGCAGCCCCTCGGGCAGGGGGCGGGATGAAGCTTTCTTT.

The V and J genes are TRBV2 and TRBJ2-7; 7 bases align to TRBD1. Trimming took 7 bases from V and 1 from J; bases not matched to a gene: 10. From germline, CDR1 is SNHLY and CDR2 FYNNEI. The CDR3 consists of 15 residues. CDR3 region: CASMTGQPPSYEQYF. Here the CDR3 DNA reads TGTGCCAGCATGACGGGACAGCCCCCATCCTACGAGCAGTACTTC.

In DNA form, the CDR3 reads TGTGCCAGCAGCTTCCGAGGAAGCAACTATGGCTACACCTTC. Its translation: CASSFRGSNYGYTF. The J gene is TRBJ1-2, the V gene TRBV9, with no clear D. CDR3 length: 14 residues. The V gene's germline CDR1 is SGDLS and CDR2 YYNGEE. V was clipped by 4 bases and J by 2 bases, with 12 bases between them.

This rearrangement joins TRBV6-5 to TRBJ2-5, with D perhaps TRBD2 (7 bases). Deletions cut 8 bases from V and 2 bases from J, with 15 bases between. Germline V gene sequence: CDR1 MNHEY, CDR2 SVGAGI. The CDR3 is 14 residues long. CDR3 sequence reads: CASGGAGFQETQYF. The CDR3 region has the DNA TGTGCCAGCGGGGGGGCAGGATTTCAAGAGACCCAGTACTTC.

The CDR3 reads CASSLEPGLSKQYF. DNA for the CDR3: TGTGCCAGCAGCTTAGAGCCAGGCTTGTCTAAGCAGTACTTC. V usage is TRBV7-6 and J usage is TRBJ2-7; D remains unclear. Germline assignment: CDR1 SGHVS and CDR2 FNYEAQ. The CDR3 is made up of 14 amino acids. Trimming took 1 base from V and 8 from J, leaving 15 bases between them.

The rearrangement links TRBV6-5 to TRBJ1-5; D possibly corresponds to TRBD1 (6 bases). The V end was cut by 6 bases, the J end by 6 bases, with 12 bases between. CDR1 MNHEY and CDR2 SVGAGI come from the germline V gene. This CDR3 is 13 amino acids long. This chain's CDR3 is CASSKTGTQPQHF. CDR3 sequence (DNA): TGTGCCAGCAGCAAAACAGGGACTCAGCCCCAGCATTTT.

The genes are TRBV5-5 and TRBJ2-7; 13 bases line up with TRBD2. The CDR3 spans 15 residues. CDR1 is SGHKS, CDR2 YYEKEE, per germline (reference sequence). V dropped 4 bases and J dropped 2; count of bases not matched to a gene: 3. The CDR3 spells CASSPGLAGTYEQYF. The CDR3, as DNA: TGTGCCAGCAGCCCGGGACTAGCGGGGACCTACGAGCAGTACTTC.

This sequence joins TRBV7-9 and TRBJ2-5; no clear D gene. The CDR3 is 13 amino acids. Between the trimmed V and J ends, which lost 5 bases and 2 bases, there was a span of 9 bases. The germline V gene has CDR1 SEHNR and CDR2 FQNEAQ (reference sequence). In nucleotides, the CDR3 is TGTGCCAGCAGCCAGGTCGGACAAGAGACCCAGTACTTC. Its translation is CASSQVGQETQYF.

The J gene is TRBJ2-7, the V gene TRBV27; a weak D match, TRBD2 (7 bases). CDR1 is MNHEY and CDR2 is SMNVEV in the germline V gene (reference sequence). The CDR3 covers 13 residues. V shed 5 bases and J shed 1 base, with 9 bases lying between them. The CDR3 DNA is TGTGCCAGCAGTAGGGGGGGTTCCTACGAGCAGTACTTC. Translated, it gives CASSRGGSYEQYF.

The V call is TRBV27, the J call TRBJ2-3; D is unresolved. The germline V and J ends were trimmed by 8 bases and 2 bases, with 14 bases remaining between them. The CDR3 sequence is 14 residues long. Germline V gives CDR1 MNHEY, CDR2 SMNVEV (reference sequence). The CDR3 loop reads CASRSGYATDTQYF. The CDR3 DNA is TGTGCCAGCCGTTCCGGTTATGCCACAGATACGCAGTATTTT.

The chain combines TRBV9 with TRBJ2-3; the D gene is possibly TRBD2 (7 bases). Deletions cut 0 bases from V and 0 bases from J, with 14 bases between. Looked up from germline, CDR1 is SGDLS and CDR2 is YYNGEE. CDR3 length equals 17 residues. The CDR3 reads CASSVGGGMSSTDTQYF. CDR3 nucleotide sequence: TGTGCCAGCAGCGTAGGCGGGGGCATGTCTAGCACAGATACGCAGTATTTT.

This clone was seen just once. The chain has TRBV2 and TRBJ1-1; 8 bases map to TRBD1. This CDR3 has 13 residues. V lost 8 bases to trimming and J lost 7 bases; unmatched junction nucleotides: 9. Germline CDR1 SNHLY, CDR2 FYNNEI. In DNA, the CDR3 is TGTGCCAGCCAGGACAGGGTTGTGGATGAAGCTTTCTTT. Its protein product is CASQDRVVDEAFF.